These T cell receptor beta chains were read from a single sample in a study of shared clonotypes between healthy human individuals. Libraries were prepared by immunoSEQ multiplex PCR; TCRdb keeps only in-frame clonotypes and omits some of them. The sample lists millions of clones; 90% to 95% were seen once. The specimen was naive CD4+ T cells sorted from blood. All receptors come from a young man in good health. CDR3s include the opening cysteine and the closing phenylalanine or tryptophan. A D gene is named only where the DNA matches it firmly. The size of a clone is reported for some rows only, either as once, few or many, or as a class for expanded clones.

clone_size: -
d_call: TRBD1
j_call: TRBJ2-7
v_call: TRBV5-1
cdr3_aa: CASSMTGGGYEQYF
cdr3_nt: TGCGCCAGCAGCATGACAGGGGGAGGCTACGAGCAGTACTTC

clone_size: once
d_call: -
j_call: TRBJ2-7
v_call: TRBV14
cdr3_aa: CASSPGTTEQYF
cdr3_nt: TGTGCCAGCAGCCCAGGGACAACCGAGCAGTACTTC

clone_size: -
d_call: TRBD1
j_call: TRBJ2-2
v_call: TRBV7-9
cdr3_aa: CASSLGTGADTGELFF
cdr3_nt: TGTGCCAGCAGCTTAGGCACAGGGGCCGACACCGGGGAGCTGTTTTTT

clone_size: -
d_call: -
j_call: TRBJ2-2
v_call: TRBV28
cdr3_aa: CASSPGGGTGELFF
cdr3_nt: TGTGCCAGCAGCCCCGGGGGTGGCACCGGGGAGCTGTTTTTT

clone_size: few
d_call: -
j_call: TRBJ2-7
v_call: TRBV11-2
cdr3_aa: CASSLVGYEQYF
cdr3_nt: TGTGCCAGCAGCTTAGTAGGCTACGAGCAGTACTTC

clone_size: -
d_call: -
j_call: TRBJ2-6
v_call: TRBV4-1
cdr3_aa: CASRRGLADISGANVLTF
cdr3_nt: TGCGCCAGCAGGAGGGGGCTAGCGGATATCTCTGGGGCCAACGTCCTGACTTTC

clone_size: -
d_call: TRBD2
j_call: TRBJ2-2
v_call: TRBV6-5
cdr3_aa: CASSRLAGTGELFF
cdr3_nt: TGTGCCAGCAGTCGGCTAGCGGGAACTGGGGAGCTGTTTTTT

clone_size: -
d_call: TRBD1
j_call: TRBJ2-7
v_call: TRBV5-1
cdr3_aa: CASSQRQGAIQYF
cdr3_nt: TGCGCCAGCAGCCAAAGACAGGGGGCGATCCAGTACTTC

clone_size: once
d_call: -
j_call: TRBJ1-3
v_call: TRBV6-1
cdr3_aa: CASREQGGNTIYF
cdr3_nt: TGTGCCAGCAGGGAACAGGGTGGAAACACCATATATTTT

clone_size: -
d_call: -
j_call: TRBJ1-1
v_call: TRBV29-1
cdr3_aa: CSVDQGTPEAFF
cdr3_nt: TGCAGCGTTGATCAGGGTACACCTGAAGCTTTCTTT

clone_size: -
d_call: -
j_call: TRBJ2-7
v_call: TRBV6-5
cdr3_aa: CASSLRHNYEQYF
cdr3_nt: TGTGCCAGCAGTTTAAGACATAACTACGAGCAGTACTTC

clone_size: -
d_call: TRBD1
j_call: TRBJ1-6
v_call: TRBV28
cdr3_aa: CASSSTGRPHNSPLHF
cdr3_nt: TGTGCCAGCAGTTCGACAGGGAGGCCCCATAATTCACCCCTCCACTTT

clone_size: -
d_call: -
j_call: TRBJ1-1
v_call: TRBV18
cdr3_aa: CASSPTDTMNTEAFF
cdr3_nt: TGTGCCAGCTCACCAACCGACACCATGAACACTGAAGCTTTCTTT

clone_size: -
d_call: -
j_call: TRBJ1-2
v_call: TRBV6-5
cdr3_aa: CASSYSEGGGYTF
cdr3_nt: TGTGCCAGCAGTTACTCGGAGGGAGGGGGCTACACCTTC

clone_size: -
d_call: -
j_call: TRBJ1-5
v_call: TRBV14
cdr3_aa: CASRTNGPNYSNQPQHF
cdr3_nt: TGTGCCAGCAGAACAAACGGGCCAAATTATAGCAATCAGCCCCAGCATTTT

clone_size: -
d_call: -
j_call: TRBJ2-6
v_call: TRBV18
cdr3_aa: CASSPNRVGGANVLTF
cdr3_nt: TGTGCCAGCTCACCAAACAGAGTCGGTGGGGCCAACGTCCTGACTTTC

clone_size: -
d_call: TRBD1
j_call: TRBJ1-2
v_call: TRBV28
cdr3_aa: CASSDRDSYGYTF
cdr3_nt: TGTGCCAGCAGTGACCGGGACAGCTATGGCTACACCTTC

clone_size: -
d_call: -
j_call: TRBJ2-7
v_call: TRBV13
cdr3_aa: CASSLNRVEQYF
cdr3_nt: TGTGCCAGCAGCTTAAATCGGGTGGAGCAGTACTTC

clone_size: -
d_call: TRBD2
j_call: TRBJ2-2
v_call: TRBV15
cdr3_aa: CATSGIAGTTGELFF
cdr3_nt: TGTGCCACCAGCGGGATAGCGGGAACCACCGGGGAGCTGTTTTTT

clone_size: -
d_call: -
j_call: TRBJ2-7
v_call: TRBV2
cdr3_aa: CASSETLGWGGVGQNF
cdr3_nt: TGTGCCAGCAGTGAAACGTTGGGATGGGGAGGAGTAGGCCAGAACTTC

clone_size: -
d_call: -
j_call: TRBJ2-7
v_call: TRBV9
cdr3_aa: CASSVGTVSSYEQYF
cdr3_nt: TGTGCCAGCAGCGTAGGTACGGTGAGCTCCTACGAGCAGTACTTC

clone_size: once
d_call: TRBD2
j_call: TRBJ2-3
v_call: TRBV13
cdr3_aa: CASSPTSGKADTQYF
cdr3_nt: TGTGCCAGCAGCCCCACTAGCGGGAAGGCAGATACGCAGTATTTT

clone_size: few
d_call: -
j_call: TRBJ1-2
v_call: TRBV19
cdr3_aa: CASSREDINYGYTF
cdr3_nt: TGTGCCAGTAGCCGAGAGGACATCAACTATGGCTACACCTTC

clone_size: -
d_call: TRBD1
j_call: TRBJ2-5
v_call: TRBV11-2
cdr3_aa: CASSLRYRGGETQYF
cdr3_nt: TGTGCCAGCAGCTTAAGATACAGGGGCGGAGAGACCCAGTACTTC

clone_size: -
d_call: TRBD1
j_call: TRBJ1-5
v_call: TRBV7-9
cdr3_aa: CASSPSRDRENQPQHF
cdr3_nt: TGTGCCAGCAGTCCTAGCCGGGACAGGGAGAATCAGCCCCAGCATTTT

clone_size: -
d_call: -
j_call: TRBJ1-1
v_call: TRBV2
cdr3_aa: CASSSELYTEAFF
cdr3_nt: TGTGCCAGCAGTTCGGAACTCTACACTGAAGCTTTCTTT

clone_size: -
d_call: -
j_call: TRBJ1-5
v_call: TRBV6-5
cdr3_aa: CASSRGGEGNQPQHF
cdr3_nt: TGTGCCAGCAGCCGGGGGGGGGAAGGGAATCAGCCCCAGCATTTT

clone_size: -
d_call: -
j_call: TRBJ2-7
v_call: TRBV6-5
cdr3_aa: CASSKRGTAPNEQYF
cdr3_nt: TGTGCCAGCAGTAAACGGGGGACCGCGCCTAACGAGCAGTACTTC

clone_size: -
d_call: -
j_call: TRBJ2-3
v_call: TRBV9
cdr3_aa: CASSVEGIKTDTQYF
cdr3_nt: TGTGCCAGCAGCGTAGAGGGAATAAAAACAGATACGCAGTATTTT

clone_size: -
d_call: -
j_call: TRBJ1-6
v_call: TRBV25-1
cdr3_aa: CASSVRGHNSPLHF
cdr3_nt: TGTGCCAGCAGTGTTCGGGGTCACAATTCACCCCTCCACTTT

clone_size: -
d_call: -
j_call: TRBJ2-7
v_call: TRBV7-8
cdr3_aa: CASSRERALIYEQYF
cdr3_nt: TGTGCCAGCAGTCGGGAAAGGGCGCTTATATACGAGCAGTACTTC

clone_size: -
d_call: -
j_call: TRBJ2-1
v_call: TRBV19
cdr3_aa: CASSITHGNEQFF
cdr3_nt: TGTGCCAGTAGTATTACTCACGGCAATGAGCAGTTCTTC

clone_size: -
d_call: TRBD2
j_call: TRBJ2-3
v_call: TRBV29-1
cdr3_aa: CSVSDPSGPSDTQYF
cdr3_nt: TGCAGCGTTTCTGATCCTAGCGGGCCCTCAGATACGCAGTATTTT

clone_size: -
d_call: -
j_call: TRBJ1-5
v_call: TRBV10-1
cdr3_aa: CDSDVRNQPQHF
cdr3_nt: TGCGACAGTGACGTACGAAATCAGCCCCAGCATTTT

clone_size: -
d_call: -
j_call: TRBJ2-3
v_call: TRBV5-1
cdr3_aa: CATRASGGTDTQYF
cdr3_nt: TGCGCCACCAGGGCGTCCGGCGGAACAGATACGCAGTATTTT

clone_size: -
d_call: -
j_call: TRBJ2-3
v_call: TRBV7-2
cdr3_aa: CASSLVVGAEDTQYF
cdr3_nt: TGTGCCAGCAGCTTAGTGGTCGGGGCCGAAGATACGCAGTATTTT

clone_size: -
d_call: TRBD1
j_call: TRBJ1-1
v_call: TRBV5-4
cdr3_aa: CASRNRDRGPTEAFF
cdr3_nt: TGTGCCAGCAGGAACCGGGACAGGGGTCCCACTGAAGCTTTCTTT

clone_size: -
d_call: -
j_call: TRBJ2-5
v_call: TRBV10-2
cdr3_aa: CASSESSRRNDGKTQYF
cdr3_nt: TGCGCCAGCAGTGAGTCGTCTCGCAGGAACGACGGGAAGACCCAGTACTTC

clone_size: -
d_call: TRBD1
j_call: TRBJ2-7
v_call: TRBV5-4
cdr3_aa: CASSLGTGAYEQYF
cdr3_nt: TGTGCCAGCAGCTTGGGGACAGGAGCCTACGAGCAGTACTTC

clone_size: -
d_call: -
j_call: TRBJ2-5
v_call: TRBV18
cdr3_aa: CASSPLAWGETQYF
cdr3_nt: TGTGCCAGCTCACCACTGGCATGGGGAGAGACCCAGTACTTC

clone_size: -
d_call: -
j_call: TRBJ1-4
v_call: TRBV7-6
cdr3_aa: CASSEGFFNEKLFF
cdr3_nt: TGTGCCAGCAGCGAAGGGTTCTTCAATGAAAAACTGTTTTTT

clone_size: -
d_call: -
j_call: TRBJ1-3
v_call: TRBV9
cdr3_aa: CASSARGDTSGNTIYF
cdr3_nt: TGTGCCAGCAGCGCCAGAGGGGACACCTCTGGAAACACCATATATTTT

clone_size: once
d_call: TRBD1
j_call: TRBJ1-1
v_call: TRBV5-1
cdr3_aa: CASRQNSQGAGTEAFF
cdr3_nt: TGCGCCAGCAGGCAAAACTCACAGGGGGCTGGGACTGAAGCTTTCTTT

clone_size: -
d_call: -
j_call: TRBJ2-1
v_call: TRBV10-2
cdr3_aa: CASTQGLYNEQFF
cdr3_nt: TGCGCCAGCACTCAGGGGCTATACAATGAGCAGTTCTTC

clone_size: -
d_call: TRBD1
j_call: TRBJ2-7
v_call: TRBV5-1
cdr3_aa: CASSLQGMTRHEQYF
cdr3_nt: TGCGCCAGCAGCTTACAGGGGATGACAAGGCACGAGCAGTACTTC

clone_size: -
d_call: -
j_call: TRBJ1-5
v_call: TRBV11-2
cdr3_aa: CASSFSSGQPQHF
cdr3_nt: TGTGCCAGCAGCTTCTCCAGCGGCCAGCCCCAGCATTTT

clone_size: -
d_call: TRBD1
j_call: TRBJ1-5
v_call: TRBV6-1
cdr3_aa: CASSGQGVSNQPQHF
cdr3_nt: TGTGCCAGCAGTGGACAGGGGGTTAGCAATCAGCCCCAGCATTTT

clone_size: -
d_call: TRBD2
j_call: TRBJ2-1
v_call: TRBV5-1
cdr3_aa: CASSLGWTSGDNEQFF
cdr3_nt: TGCGCCAGCAGCTTGGGGTGGACTAGCGGGGACAATGAGCAGTTCTTC

clone_size: -
d_call: TRBD2
j_call: TRBJ2-5
v_call: TRBV18
cdr3_aa: CASSPTSGETQYF
cdr3_nt: TGTGCCAGCTCACCGACTAGCGGCGAGACCCAGTACTTC

clone_size: -
d_call: -
j_call: TRBJ2-1
v_call: TRBV7-9
cdr3_aa: CASSLAREKHEQFF
cdr3_nt: TGTGCCAGCAGCTTAGCCAGGGAGAAACATGAGCAGTTCTTC

clone_size: -
d_call: -
j_call: TRBJ1-2
v_call: TRBV21-1
cdr3_aa: CASSRDRVDGYGYTF
cdr3_nt: TGTGCCAGCAGCAGGGACAGGGTGGATGGCTATGGCTACACCTTC

clone_size: -
d_call: -
j_call: TRBJ2-6
v_call: TRBV9
cdr3_aa: CASSVDVSGANVLTF
cdr3_nt: TGTGCCAGCAGCGTAGATGTCTCTGGGGCCAACGTCCTGACTTTC

clone_size: -
d_call: TRBD2
j_call: TRBJ2-7
v_call: TRBV6-5
cdr3_aa: CASSSEGQRDFYEQYF
cdr3_nt: TGTGCCAGCAGTTCAGAGGGCCAGCGGGACTTCTACGAGCAGTACTTC

clone_size: -
d_call: -
j_call: TRBJ2-3
v_call: TRBV9
cdr3_aa: CASSPWPRGADTQYF
cdr3_nt: TGTGCCAGCAGCCCGTGGCCAAGGGGGGCAGATACGCAGTATTTT

clone_size: -
d_call: -
j_call: TRBJ2-5
v_call: TRBV29-1
cdr3_aa: CSVRHPGETQYF
cdr3_nt: TGCAGCGTTAGGCACCCTGGCGAGACCCAGTACTTC

clone_size: -
d_call: -
j_call: TRBJ2-3
v_call: TRBV5-4
cdr3_aa: CASSLAGADTQYF
cdr3_nt: TGTGCCAGCAGCTTGGCGGGCGCAGATACGCAGTATTTT

clone_size: once
d_call: -
j_call: TRBJ2-2
v_call: TRBV30
cdr3_aa: CAWSFTGELFF
cdr3_nt: TGTGCCTGGAGCTTCACCGGGGAGCTGTTTTTT

clone_size: -
d_call: TRBD1
j_call: TRBJ2-7
v_call: TRBV6-5
cdr3_aa: CASRRPGTGYYEQYF
cdr3_nt: TGTGCCAGCAGACGACCCGGGACAGGCTACTACGAGCAGTACTTC